Detailed here is one TCR beta chain. Its antigen is still unknown. This sample is drawn from a study of T cell repertoires in cytomegalovirus infection. Across the whole study: CMV infection plus the matching HLA type was flagged by public TCR beta signatures.

J gave up 3 bases and V 7 bases, and 7 bases lay outside the gene matches. Germline values: CDR1 SQVTM, CDR2 ANQGSEA. This CDR3 comprises 14 residues. General study results and limits: Carriers of CMV plus the relevant HLA were identified by cumulative public TCR beta family frequency. HLA-C-restricted CMV clonotypes gave the most frequent clonotype in two of eight donors.

Using its own MiXCR run on the reads, TCRdb lists one record per CDR3 protein. This sample carries some 700,000 distinct CDR3 sequences, under 40% of them seen once, and the ten largest clones take under 3%. The chain uses TRBV29-1 and TRBJ1-1, with TRBD1 identical over 11 bases. The sequencing sample was made of PBMCs. This clonotype originated in a human donor in good health (CMV status not recorded). Some clones in this sample may be carry-over from other donors' samples. For the CDR3, the DNA is TGCAGCGGACGGACAGGGGGCTTGGACACTGAAGCTTTCTTT. Protein sequence: CSGRTGGLDTEAFF.